What follows is one TCR beta chain and its context. What it recognizes is unknown. CDR3 length: 13 residues. Germline V gene sequence: CDR1 SNHLY, CDR2 FYNNEI. This sample was included in a study of T cells in Graves' hyperthyroidism and ophthalmopathy. Overall study results and limits: Most clonotypes expanded in thyroid above 0.001 were likewise present in blood. From stable hyperthyroidism, ophthalmopathy was set apart by a 13 V-J model. Ophthalmopathy was identified by the model a median about 6.4 months ahead of onset.

TCR beta CDR3 region amplification was performed from RNA transcripts. The TCR CDR3 was amplified in a first-round RT-PCR using the HTBI primer set. TCRdb itself ran the multiplex PCR reads through MiXCR, one entry per CDR3 protein. The repertoire includes 560,000 or so distinct CDR3 sequences, around 45% of them detected once, and 8% to 8.5% sits in the top ten. The sequencing input was peripheral blood or thyroid tissue (not recorded which). The sequence came from a woman aged 18-29 years with Graves' hyperthyroidism. The J gene is TRBJ2-7, the V gene TRBV2, with D possibly being TRBD1 (6 bases). Gene TRBJ2-1 matches the end of the DNA better, so the J call may be wrong. DNA of the CDR3: TGTGCCAGCAGGGCCGGGACATCCAATGAGCAGTTCTTC. It translates to CASRAGTSNEQFF.